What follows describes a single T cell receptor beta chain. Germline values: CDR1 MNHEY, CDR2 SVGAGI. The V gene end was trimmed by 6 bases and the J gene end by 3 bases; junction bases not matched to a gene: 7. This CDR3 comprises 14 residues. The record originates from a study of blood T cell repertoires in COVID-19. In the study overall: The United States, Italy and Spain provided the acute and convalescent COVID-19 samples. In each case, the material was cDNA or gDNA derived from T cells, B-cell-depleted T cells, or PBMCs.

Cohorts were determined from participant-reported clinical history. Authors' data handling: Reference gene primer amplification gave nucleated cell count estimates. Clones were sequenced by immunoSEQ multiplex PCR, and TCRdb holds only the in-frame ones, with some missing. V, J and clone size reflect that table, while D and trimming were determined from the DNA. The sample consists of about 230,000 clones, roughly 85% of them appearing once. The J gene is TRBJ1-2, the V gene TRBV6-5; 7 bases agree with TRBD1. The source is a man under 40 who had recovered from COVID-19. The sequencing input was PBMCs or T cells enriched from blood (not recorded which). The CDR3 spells CASRETGSDYGYTF. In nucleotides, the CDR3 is TGTGCCAGCAGAGAGACAGGGTCCGACTATGGCTACACCTTC.